This TCR beta chain was identified in a study of control samples from healthy donors and cancer patients. The CDR3 sequence is 18 residues long. Germline lookup yields CDR1 KGHSH and CDR2 LQKENI. With 3 bases clipped from V and 0 bases from J, the junction kept 12 bases outside the gene matches. Clones were read by immunoSEQ multiplex PCR, and TCRdb kept only the in-frame ones, dropping some. The data show about 150,000 clones, with about 93% seen just once and less than 0.75% held by the top ten. V gene TRBV18 combines with J gene TRBJ2-7, with TRBD2 matching over 9 bases. The receptor was derived from a woman in her twenties or thirties in good health. The material sequenced was blood. Here the CDR3 reads CASSPFGTSPTSSYEQYF. The CDR3 bases are TGTGCCAGCTCACCGTTCGGGACTAGCCCTACTAGCTCCTACGAGCAGTACTTC.